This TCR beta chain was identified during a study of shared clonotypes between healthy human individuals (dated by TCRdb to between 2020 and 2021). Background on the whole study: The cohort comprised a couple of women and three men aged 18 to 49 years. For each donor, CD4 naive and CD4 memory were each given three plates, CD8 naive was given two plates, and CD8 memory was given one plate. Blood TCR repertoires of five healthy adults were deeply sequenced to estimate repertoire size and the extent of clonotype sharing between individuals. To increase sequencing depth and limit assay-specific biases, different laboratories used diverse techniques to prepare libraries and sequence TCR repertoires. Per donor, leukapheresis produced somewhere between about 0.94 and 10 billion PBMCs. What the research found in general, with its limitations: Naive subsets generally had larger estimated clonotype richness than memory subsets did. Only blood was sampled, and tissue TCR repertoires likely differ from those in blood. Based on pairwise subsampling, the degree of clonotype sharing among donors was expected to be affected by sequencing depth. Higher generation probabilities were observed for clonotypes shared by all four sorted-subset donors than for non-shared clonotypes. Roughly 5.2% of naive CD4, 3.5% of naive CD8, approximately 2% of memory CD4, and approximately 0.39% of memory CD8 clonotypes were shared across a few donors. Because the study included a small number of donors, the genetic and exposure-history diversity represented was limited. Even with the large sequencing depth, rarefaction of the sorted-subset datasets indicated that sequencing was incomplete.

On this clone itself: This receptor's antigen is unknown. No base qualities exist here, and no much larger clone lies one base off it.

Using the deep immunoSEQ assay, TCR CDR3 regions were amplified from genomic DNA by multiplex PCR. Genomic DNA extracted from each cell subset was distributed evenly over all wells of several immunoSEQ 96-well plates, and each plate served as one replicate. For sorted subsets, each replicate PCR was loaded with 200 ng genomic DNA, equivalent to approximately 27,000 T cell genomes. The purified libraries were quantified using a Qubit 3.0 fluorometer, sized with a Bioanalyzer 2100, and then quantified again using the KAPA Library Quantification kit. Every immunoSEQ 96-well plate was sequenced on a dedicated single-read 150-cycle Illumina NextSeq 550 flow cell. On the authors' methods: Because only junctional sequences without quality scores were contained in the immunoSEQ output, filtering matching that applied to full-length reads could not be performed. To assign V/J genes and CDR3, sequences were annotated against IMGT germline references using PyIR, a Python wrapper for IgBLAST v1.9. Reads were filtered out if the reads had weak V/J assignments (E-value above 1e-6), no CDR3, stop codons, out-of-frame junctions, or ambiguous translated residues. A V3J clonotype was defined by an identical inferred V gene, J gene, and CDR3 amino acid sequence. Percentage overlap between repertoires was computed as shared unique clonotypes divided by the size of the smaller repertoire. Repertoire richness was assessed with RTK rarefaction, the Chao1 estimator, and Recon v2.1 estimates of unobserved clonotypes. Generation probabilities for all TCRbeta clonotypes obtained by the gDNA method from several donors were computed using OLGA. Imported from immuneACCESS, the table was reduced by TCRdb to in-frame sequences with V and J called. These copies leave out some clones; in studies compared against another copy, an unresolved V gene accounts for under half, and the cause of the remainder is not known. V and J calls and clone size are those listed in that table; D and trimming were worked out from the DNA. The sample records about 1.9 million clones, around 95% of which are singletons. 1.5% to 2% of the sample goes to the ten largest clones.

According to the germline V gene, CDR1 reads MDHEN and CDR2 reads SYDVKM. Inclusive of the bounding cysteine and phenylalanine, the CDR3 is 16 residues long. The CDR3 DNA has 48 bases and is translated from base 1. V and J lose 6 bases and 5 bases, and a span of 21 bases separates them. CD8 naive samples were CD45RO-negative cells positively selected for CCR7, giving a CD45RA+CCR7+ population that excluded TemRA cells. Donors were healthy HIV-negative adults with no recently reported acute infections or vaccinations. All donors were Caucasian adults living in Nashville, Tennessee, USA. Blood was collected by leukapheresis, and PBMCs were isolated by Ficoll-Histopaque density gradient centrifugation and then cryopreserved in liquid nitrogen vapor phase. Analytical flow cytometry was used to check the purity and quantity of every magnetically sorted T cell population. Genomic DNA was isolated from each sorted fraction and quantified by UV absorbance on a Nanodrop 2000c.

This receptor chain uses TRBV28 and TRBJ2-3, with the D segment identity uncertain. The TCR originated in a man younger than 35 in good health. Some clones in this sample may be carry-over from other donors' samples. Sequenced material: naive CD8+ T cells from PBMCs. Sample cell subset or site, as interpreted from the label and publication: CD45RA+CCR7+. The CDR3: CASSSRAGPTRDTQYF. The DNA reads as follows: TGTGCCAGCAGCAGCAGAGCCGGGCCCACCAGAGATACGCAGTATTTT.